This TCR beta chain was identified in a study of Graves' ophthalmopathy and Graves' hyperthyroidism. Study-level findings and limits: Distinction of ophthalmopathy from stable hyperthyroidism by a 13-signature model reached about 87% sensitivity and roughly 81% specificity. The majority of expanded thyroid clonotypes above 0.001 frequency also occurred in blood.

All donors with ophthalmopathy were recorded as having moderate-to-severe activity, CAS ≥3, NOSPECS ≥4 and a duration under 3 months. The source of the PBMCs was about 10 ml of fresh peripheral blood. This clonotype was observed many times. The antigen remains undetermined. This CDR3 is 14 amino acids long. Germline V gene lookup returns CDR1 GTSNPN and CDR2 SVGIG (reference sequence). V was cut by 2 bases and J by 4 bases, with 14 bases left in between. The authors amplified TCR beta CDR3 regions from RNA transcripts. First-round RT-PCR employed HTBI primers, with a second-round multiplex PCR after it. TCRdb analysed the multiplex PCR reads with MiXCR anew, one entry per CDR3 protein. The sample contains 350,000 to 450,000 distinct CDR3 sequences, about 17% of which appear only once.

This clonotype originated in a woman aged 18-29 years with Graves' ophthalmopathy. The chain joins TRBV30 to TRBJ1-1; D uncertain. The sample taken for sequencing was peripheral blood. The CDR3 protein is CAWSPLGSATEAFF. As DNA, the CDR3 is TGTGCCTGGAGTCCCTTGGGGTCCGCCACTGAAGCTTTCTTT.